This T cell receptor (beta chain) was obtained from a study of identical twins. In this sample, this clonotype turned up a few times. The CDR3 consists of 14 residues. Germline lookup yields CDR1 DFQATT and CDR2 SNEGSKA (reference sequence). J was trimmed by 6 bases and V by 6 bases; bases with no gene match: 10. TCRdb re-called the 5' RACE reads with MiXCR, one entry per CDR3 protein. This repertoire shows 450,000 or so distinct CDR3 sequences, roughly 24% found once; its top ten account for about 2.9%. The data were also submitted as part of a second study, on T cells expressing NK-cell markers.

Sequenced material: CD4+ T cells sorted from blood. The chain uses TRBV20-1 and TRBJ2-1, with 8 bases aligning to TRBD1. This clonotype was obtained from a woman aged 18-35 years in good health. The CDR3 spells CSAKQGGVRNEQFF. The CDR3 region has the DNA TGCAGTGCCAAACAGGGGGGAGTACGCAATGAGCAGTTCTTC.